This TCR beta chain stems from a study of shared clonotypes between healthy human individuals. Germline V lookup: CDR1 SGDLS, CDR2 YYNGEE. Unmatched junction bases numbered 8, after V lost 0 bases and J lost 7 bases. This CDR3 region has 16 residues. The repertoire was sequenced with immunoSEQ multiplex PCR; TCRdb's copy has only in-frame clones and lacks some. The table shows about 2.1 million clones, with 93% occurring only once. The naive CD8 population came from CD45RO-negative cells selected for CCR7, without terminally differentiated effector memory CD45RA+ cells. Sequenced sample: naive CD8+ T cells from PBMCs. The clonotype was recovered from a man younger than 30 in good health. Some clones in this sample may be carry-over from other donors' samples. This chain joins TRBV9 and TRBJ2-1; 9 nucleotides align to TRBD2. The CDR3 spells CASSVVGREGLNEQFF. The CDR3 region has the DNA TGTGCCAGCAGCGTAGTGGGGCGGGAGGGCCTAAATGAGCAGTTCTTC. Combining the CDR3 with reference TRBV9 and TRBJ2-1 gives the whole variable domain DSGVTQTPKHLITATGQRVTLRCSPRSGDLSVYWYQQSLDQGLQFLIQYYNGEERAKGNILERFSAQQFPDLHSELNLSSLELGDSALYFCASSVVGREGLNEQFFGPGTRLTVL.